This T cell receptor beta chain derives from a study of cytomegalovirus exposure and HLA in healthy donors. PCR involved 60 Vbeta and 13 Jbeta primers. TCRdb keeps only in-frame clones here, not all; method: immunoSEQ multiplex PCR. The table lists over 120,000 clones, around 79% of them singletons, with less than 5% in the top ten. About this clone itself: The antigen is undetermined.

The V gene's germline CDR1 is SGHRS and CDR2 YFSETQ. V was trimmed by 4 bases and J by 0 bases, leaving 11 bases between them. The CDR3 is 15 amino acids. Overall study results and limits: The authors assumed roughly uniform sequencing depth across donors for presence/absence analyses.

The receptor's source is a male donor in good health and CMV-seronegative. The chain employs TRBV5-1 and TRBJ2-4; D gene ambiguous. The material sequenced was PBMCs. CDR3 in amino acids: CASSPTVLAKNIQYF. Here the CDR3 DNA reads TGCGCCAGCAGCCCTACGGTTCTAGCCAAAAACATTCAGTACTTC.